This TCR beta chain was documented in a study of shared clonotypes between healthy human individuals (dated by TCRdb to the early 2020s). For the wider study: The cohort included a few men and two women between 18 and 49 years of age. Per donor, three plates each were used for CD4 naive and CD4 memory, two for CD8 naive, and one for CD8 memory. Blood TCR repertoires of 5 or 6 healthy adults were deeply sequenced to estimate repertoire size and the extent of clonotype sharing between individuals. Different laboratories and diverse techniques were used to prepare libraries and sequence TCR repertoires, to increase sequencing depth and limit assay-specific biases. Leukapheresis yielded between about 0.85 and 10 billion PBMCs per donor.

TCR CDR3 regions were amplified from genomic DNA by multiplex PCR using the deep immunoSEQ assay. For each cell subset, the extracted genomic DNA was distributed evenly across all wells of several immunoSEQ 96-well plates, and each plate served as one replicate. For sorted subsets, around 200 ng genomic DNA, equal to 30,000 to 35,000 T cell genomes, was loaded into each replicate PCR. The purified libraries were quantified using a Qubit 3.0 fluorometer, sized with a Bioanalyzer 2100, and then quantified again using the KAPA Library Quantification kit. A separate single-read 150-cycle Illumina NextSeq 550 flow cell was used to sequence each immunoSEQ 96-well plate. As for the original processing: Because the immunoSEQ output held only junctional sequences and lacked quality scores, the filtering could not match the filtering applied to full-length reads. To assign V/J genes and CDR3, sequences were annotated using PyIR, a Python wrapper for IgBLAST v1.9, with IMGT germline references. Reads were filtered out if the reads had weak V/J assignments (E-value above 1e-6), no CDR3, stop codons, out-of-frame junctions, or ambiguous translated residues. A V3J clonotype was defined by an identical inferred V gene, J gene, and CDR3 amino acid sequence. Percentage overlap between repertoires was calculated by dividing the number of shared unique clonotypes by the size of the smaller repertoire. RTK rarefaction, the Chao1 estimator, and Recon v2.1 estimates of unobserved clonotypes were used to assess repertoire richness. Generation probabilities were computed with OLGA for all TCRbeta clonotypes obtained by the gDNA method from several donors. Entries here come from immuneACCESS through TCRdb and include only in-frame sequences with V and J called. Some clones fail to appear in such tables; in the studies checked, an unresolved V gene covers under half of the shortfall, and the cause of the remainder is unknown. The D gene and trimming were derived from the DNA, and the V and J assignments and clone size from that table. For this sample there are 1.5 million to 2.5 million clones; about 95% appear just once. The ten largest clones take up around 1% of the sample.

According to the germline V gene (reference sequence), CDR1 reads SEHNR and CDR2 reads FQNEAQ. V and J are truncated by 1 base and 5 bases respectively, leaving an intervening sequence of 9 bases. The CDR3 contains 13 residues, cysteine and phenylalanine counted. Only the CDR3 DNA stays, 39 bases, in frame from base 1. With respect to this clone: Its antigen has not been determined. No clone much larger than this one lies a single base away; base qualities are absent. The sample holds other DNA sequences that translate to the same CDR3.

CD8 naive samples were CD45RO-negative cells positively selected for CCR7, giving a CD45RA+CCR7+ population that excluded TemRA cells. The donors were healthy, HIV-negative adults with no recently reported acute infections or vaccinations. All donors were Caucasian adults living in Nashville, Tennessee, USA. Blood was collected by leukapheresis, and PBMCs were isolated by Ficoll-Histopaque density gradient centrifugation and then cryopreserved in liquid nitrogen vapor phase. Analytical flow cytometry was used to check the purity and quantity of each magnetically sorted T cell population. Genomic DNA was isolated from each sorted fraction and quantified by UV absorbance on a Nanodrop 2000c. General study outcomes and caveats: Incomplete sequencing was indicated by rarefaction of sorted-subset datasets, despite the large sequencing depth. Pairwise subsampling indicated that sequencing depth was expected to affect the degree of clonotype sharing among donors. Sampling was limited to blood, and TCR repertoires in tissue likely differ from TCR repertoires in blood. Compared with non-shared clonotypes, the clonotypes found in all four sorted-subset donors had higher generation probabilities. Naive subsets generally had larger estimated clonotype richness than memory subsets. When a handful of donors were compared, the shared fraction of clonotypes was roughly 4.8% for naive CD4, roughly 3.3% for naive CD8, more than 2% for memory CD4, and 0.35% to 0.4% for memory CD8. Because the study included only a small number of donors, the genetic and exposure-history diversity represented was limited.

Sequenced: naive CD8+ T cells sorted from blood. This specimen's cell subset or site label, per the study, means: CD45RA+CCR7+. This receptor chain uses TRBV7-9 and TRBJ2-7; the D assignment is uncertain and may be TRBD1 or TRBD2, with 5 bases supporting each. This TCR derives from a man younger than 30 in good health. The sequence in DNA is TGTGCCAGCAGCTTAGGGGGGAACAACGAGCAGTACTTC. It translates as CASSLGGNNEQYF.